These 9 T cell receptor gamma chains were all obtained from the same sample, sequenced in a study of gamma-delta chains in newborns, infants, children. TCRdb repeated clone calling on the reads with CATT. The sample shows about 850 gamma-chain clones, under 2.5% of them seen only once. The sample taken for sequencing was blood. The receptors were gathered from a child who was a newborn, infant or young child, either healthy, febrile or measles-vaccinated (not recorded which).

Judged by abundance, this clone is large. The chain combines TRGV9 with TRGJ1 or TRGJ2. The CDR3 extends over 13 amino acids. V was pared by 3 bases and J by 3 bases, with 5 bases of the junction left unmatched. The V gene's germline CDR1 is GITISATS and CDR2 ISYDGTV (reference sequence). CDR3 protein: CALWEWIYYKKLF. The CDR3 DNA is TGTGCCTTGTGGGAGTGGATTTATTATAAGAAACTCTTT.

As to this clone: With a far larger clone one base away, a read error is the likely cause. The rearrangement joins TRGV5 to TRGJ1 or TRGJ2. The CDR3 consists of 12 residues. Germline V gene sequence: CDR1 VINAFY, CDR2 YDVSNSKD. CDR3 residues: CAAWDLYYKKLF. DNA of the CDR3: TGTGCCGCCTGGGACCTGTATTATAAGAAACTCTTT.

This clone is termed hyperexpanded (1% or more). Within the sample, other DNA sequences also encode this same CDR3. This chain connects TRGV3 to TRGJ1 or TRGJ2. Unmatched junction bases numbered 11, after V lost 0 bases and J lost 3 bases. The CDR3 has 16 amino acids. Germline V lookup: CDR1 VTNTFY, CDR2 YDVSTARD (reference sequence). CDR3 in DNA: TGTGCCACCTGGGACAGGCCACCGGGGTTTTATTATAAGAAACTCTTT. This gives the protein CATWDRPPGFYYKKLF.

The chain combines TRGV8 with TRGJP1. V gave up 5 bases and J gave up 4 bases; unmatched junction bases: 1. This CDR3 spans 12 amino acids. CDR1 is VENAVY and CDR2 is YDSYNSRV in the germline V gene. The CDR3 bases are TGTGCCACCTGGGTCACTGGTTGGTTCAAGATATTT. The encoded protein is CATWVTGWFKIF.

The chain is built from TRGV9 and TRGJP. The J segment lost 10 bases and the V segment lost 3 bases, leaving 0 bases of the junction unmatched. This CDR3 is built from 13 residues. The germline CDR1 and CDR2 sequences are GITISATS and ISYDGTV (reference sequence). The CDR3 spells CALWELGKKIKVF. Here the CDR3 DNA reads TGTGCCTTGTGGGAGTTGGGCAAAAAAATCAAGGTATTT.

The V gene reported is TRGV9; the J gene is uncalled. The CDR3 is 16 amino acids. Germline V gene data show CDR1 as GITISATS and CDR2 as ISYDGTV (reference sequence). CDR3 coding DNA: TGTGCCTTGTGGGCAAGTCTGGTGGTGGGCAAAGAAATAAAGGTCTTT. Encoded protein: CALWASLVVGKEIKVF.

This clone was seen more than once but under ten times. A far larger clone is one nucleotide away, so this likely arose from a read error. Other DNA sequences in the sample encode the same CDR3. The chain employs TRGV4 and TRGJ1 or TRGJ2. Germline CDR1 is EGSTGY and CDR2 is YDSYTSSV. CDR3 length equals 12 residues. CDR3 protein: CATWDGLYKKLF. The CDR3 DNA reads as TGCGCCACCTGGGATGGGCTTTATAAGAAACTCTTT.

Worth noting for this clone: This likely reflects a read error, since a far larger clone is one base away. The genes are TRGV3 and TRGJ1 or TRGJ2. The CDR3 is 12 residues long. Germline V gene lookup returns CDR1 VTNTFY and CDR2 YDVSTARD (reference sequence). The CDR3 DNA follows: TGTGCCACCCGGGACAGGCGCGGTAAGAAACTCTTT. This translates into CATRDRRGKKLF.

This clone was seen more than once but under ten times. A read error is likely here: a far larger clone is one base away. J is TRGJ1 or TRGJ2 and V is TRGV3. This CDR3 contains 12 residues. Germline CDR1 reads VTNTFY; CDR2 reads YDVSTARD (reference sequence). The CDR3 sequence is CATWGRHYKKLF. The DNA of the CDR3 is TGTGCCACCTGGGGCAGGCATTATAAGAAACTCTTT.